This T cell receptor beta chain was identified in a study of T cells after somatic rescue of genetic block. The assay was immunoSEQ multiplex PCR, and TCRdb's table has in-frame clones only and misses some. This sample has more than 70,000 clones; approximately 90% occur once, and the top ten carry about 1.5%. The CDR3 runs 13 residues. The V and J ends lost 6 bases and 2 bases respectively, with 10 bases between them. Germline assignment: CDR1 MNHEY and CDR2 SVGAGI. Sequencing input: peripheral blood mononuclear cells (PBMCs). The receptor's source is a woman under 30. This chain links TRBV6-5 with TRBJ1-2; D may be TRBD1 (5 bases). The CDR3 DNA follows: TGTGCCAGCAGGCCGGGACGGAACTATGGCTACACCTTC. This sequence encodes CASRPGRNYGYTF.